This T cell receptor beta chain was recorded in a study of blood T cell repertoires in COVID-19 (TCRdb year 2020). A note on the overall study: Recovered participants in ImmuneRACE Cohort 3 were defined as having two consecutive negative NP/OP PCR tests, clearance from a healthcare professional, or resolution of symptoms. Collaborator samples came from the United States, Italy and Spain and covered acute and convalescent phases of COVID-19. The prospective study material was composed of cDNA or gDNA derived from T cells, B-cell-depleted T cells, or PBMCs. Subjects who had been exposed to COVID-19, were actively infected with it, or had recovered from it provided the deeply sampled blood TCRbeta repertoires that made up the dataset. The repertoires were released in a freely available public database intended as a resource for research on the immune response to SARS-CoV-2. Samples came from the ongoing ImmuneRACE study (first 160 participants) plus 1,254 subjects from 6 global collaborators. Sample metadata almost always included a de-identified subject ID, COVID-19 status, age in years and sex. Where HLA class I and class II types were available, the types were taken from metadata supplied by the sample provider, not from assay-based typing. General conclusions and limits of the study: How much clinical and demographic metadata was included differed by source and by participant, and the metadata was provided uncurated.

CDR1 and CDR2, per the germline V gene, are MNHNS and SASEGT. There are 16 amino acids in the CDR3, from cysteine to phenylalanine inclusive. The sequence is cut down to CDR3 DNA, 48 bases in frame from base 1. Germline trimming amounts to 1 base on V and 5 bases on J, with 8 as the count of junction bases outside the gene matches. Concerning this clone itself: Its cognate antigen has yet to be identified. The sample holds no much larger clone one base away, and base qualities are not on file.

TCRbeta CDR3 regions were amplified from genomic DNA by means of the immunoSEQ Assay, a bias-controlled multiplex PCR. The published analysis was carried out like this. Within the assay, amplification of reference gene primers was used to estimate how many nucleated cells each sample contained. Sequence reads were collapsed and filtered to measure the absolute abundance of every unique TCRbeta CDR3 rearrangement. For each sample, productive Simpson clonality was calculated as the square root of Simpson's diversity index over productive rearrangements. TCRdb re-hosts the immuneACCESS table, in-frame sequences only. Its copies lack some clones; in the studies checked, an unresolved V gene accounts for under half of them, and the cause for the rest is not known. That table gives V, J and clone size, and the DNA gave D and trimming. The sample profile shows a few hundred thousand clones; 70% to 90% of them were found once. Jointly, the top ten make up less than 2.5% of the sample.

Participants in the prospective study were enrolled through a virtual design, were aged roughly 18 to 100 years, and lived in fewer than 30 United States geographic areas. Cohort assignment in the prospective study relied on participant-reported clinical history from a screening survey and a study questionnaire. In the prospective study, whole blood, serum and a nasopharyngeal or oropharyngeal swab were collected from each participant by mobile phlebotomists. Additional blood draws and questionnaires over a roughly two-month period could optionally be provided by prospective study participants. Prospective study blood samples were shipped either frozen or at room temperature before DNA extraction.

The sequence was collected from a man between 40 and 49 years old in a cohort exposed to, infected with or recovered from COVID-19 (not recorded which). Specimen: PBMCs or T cells enriched from blood (not recorded which). The chain employs TRBV6-1 and TRBJ2-1, and 7 junctional nucleotides match TRBD2. The DNA is as follows: TGTGCCAGCAGTGAAGGGGAGGGTGCGGCAAACAATGAGCAGTTCTTC. The resulting protein is CASSEGEGAANNEQFF.